A selection of T cell receptor beta chains follows, all from one sample in a study of cytomegalovirus exposure and HLA in healthy donors. Sequenced by immunoSEQ multiplex PCR; TCRdb stores in-frame clones only, minus some. The table has roughly 130,000 clones, about two thirds seen once. The sample taken for sequencing was PBMCs. The receptors were sampled from a man aged 35 to 55 in good health and CMV-seropositive. Both conserved end residues are part of each CDR3. D genes are given only for firm matches. The listing skips clone size in some rows; elsewhere it reads once, few, many or a size class.

CDR3 protein: CASSPRQGHSNQPQHF
CDR3 DNA: TGTGCCAGCAGCCCCCGACAGGGACATAGCAATCAGCCCCAGCATTTT
clone size: NA
D gene: TRBD1
J gene: TRBJ1-5
V gene: TRBV5-4

CDR3 protein: CSGSTGMNTEAFF
CDR3 DNA: TGCAGTGGTTCGACAGGGATGAACACTGAAGCTTTCTTT
clone size: NA
D gene: TRBD1
J gene: TRBJ1-1
V gene: TRBV29-1

CDR3 protein: CASLGSGSGRPQETQYF
CDR3 DNA: TGTGCCAGCCTGGGGTCGGGTAGCGGGAGACCCCAAGAGACCCAGTACTTC
clone size: NA
D gene: TRBD2
J gene: TRBJ2-5
V gene: TRBV2

CDR3 protein: CAWDESGQGMPQHF
CDR3 DNA: TGTGCCTGGGACGAGTCGGGACAGGGCATGCCCCAGCATTTT
clone size: NA
D gene: TRBD1
J gene: TRBJ1-5
V gene: TRBV30

CDR3 protein: CAWSVWATGKKAFF
CDR3 DNA: TGTGCCTGGAGTGTGTGGGCTACCGGAAAGAAAGCTTTCTTT
clone size: NA
D gene: NA
J gene: TRBJ1-1
V gene: TRBV30

CDR3 protein: CASSPPQGADEQYF
CDR3 DNA: TGTGCCAGCAGCCCCCCACAGGGGGCGGATGAGCAGTACTTC
clone size: once
D gene: TRBD1
J gene: TRBJ2-7
V gene: TRBV7-9

CDR3 protein: CASSLRGQGNNEQYF
CDR3 DNA: TGTGCCAGCAGCTTAAGAGGACAGGGGAACAACGAGCAGTACTTC
clone size: NA
D gene: TRBD1
J gene: TRBJ2-7
V gene: TRBV7-9

CDR3 protein: CASSVGGNEQFF
CDR3 DNA: TGTGCCAGCAGTGTAGGAGGGAATGAGCAGTTCTTC
clone size: NA
D gene: NA
J gene: TRBJ2-1
V gene: TRBV6-4

CDR3 protein: CASSYNTGGGNTIYF
CDR3 DNA: TGTGCCAGCAGTTACAATACAGGGGGAGGAAACACCATATATTTT
clone size: NA
D gene: TRBD1
J gene: TRBJ1-3
V gene: TRBV6-5

CDR3 protein: CASSLKGQGGYEQYF
CDR3 DNA: TGTGCCAGCAGTTTAAAGGGACAGGGTGGCTACGAGCAGTACTTC
clone size: NA
D gene: TRBD1
J gene: TRBJ2-7
V gene: TRBV28

CDR3 protein: CASSVYSNQPQHF
CDR3 DNA: TGTGCCAGCAGCGTATATAGCAATCAGCCCCAGCATTTT
clone size: NA
D gene: NA
J gene: TRBJ1-5
V gene: TRBV7-8

CDR3 protein: CASSQILAGGRRKDTQYF
CDR3 DNA: TGTGCCAGCAGTCAAATCTTAGCGGGGGGGCGACGAAAAGATACGCAGTATTTT
clone size: few
D gene: TRBD2
J gene: TRBJ2-3
V gene: TRBV7-9

CDR3 protein: CASGFELLGVGNTGELFF
CDR3 DNA: TGCGCCAGCGGCTTCGAGCTCCTCGGGGTGGGGAACACCGGGGAGCTGTTTTTT
clone size: NA
D gene: NA
J gene: TRBJ2-2
V gene: TRBV5-1

CDR3 protein: CASSDMVSQPPLHF
CDR3 DNA: TGTGCCAGCAGTGACATGGTCTCACAGCCACCCCTCCACTTT
clone size: NA
D gene: NA
J gene: TRBJ1-6
V gene: TRBV6-1

CDR3 protein: CASSLNEGGSTEAFF
CDR3 DNA: TGTGCCAGCAGCTTAAATGAGGGCGGGTCGACAGAAGCTTTCTTT
clone size: few
D gene: NA
J gene: TRBJ1-1
V gene: TRBV7-6

CDR3 protein: CASSLADRGNTGELFF
CDR3 DNA: TGCGCCAGCAGCTTGGCCGATAGGGGCAACACCGGGGAGCTGTTTTTT
clone size: once
D gene: NA
J gene: TRBJ2-2
V gene: TRBV5-1

CDR3 protein: CASSFDSRGTEAFF
CDR3 DNA: TGCGCCAGCAGCTTTGATTCCCGCGGCACTGAAGCTTTCTTT
clone size: NA
D gene: NA
J gene: TRBJ1-1
V gene: TRBV5-1

CDR3 protein: CASSPGGVGETQYF
CDR3 DNA: TGTGCCAGCAGCCCGGGGGGGGTGGGAGAGACCCAGTACTTC
clone size: NA
D gene: TRBD2
J gene: TRBJ2-5
V gene: TRBV6-1

CDR3 protein: CASSHEGVPPNTEAFF
CDR3 DNA: TGTGCCAGCAGCCACGAGGGAGTACCGCCGAACACTGAAGCTTTCTTT
clone size: few
D gene: NA
J gene: TRBJ1-1
V gene: TRBV11-2

CDR3 protein: CASSGGGSLFTGELFF
CDR3 DNA: TGTGCCAGCAGCGGGGGCGGGAGTCTCTTTACCGGGGAGCTGTTTTTT
clone size: few
D gene: TRBD2
J gene: TRBJ2-2
V gene: TRBV9

CDR3 protein: CASSLERGRGTEAFF
CDR3 DNA: TGTGCCAGCAGCTTGGAAAGGGGCAGGGGCACTGAAGCTTTCTTT
clone size: NA
D gene: NA
J gene: TRBJ1-1
V gene: TRBV5-4

CDR3 protein: CASSPGTGFGGNTIYF
CDR3 DNA: TGTGCCAGCAGCCCCGGGACAGGGTTCGGTGGAAACACCATATATTTT
clone size: once
D gene: TRBD1
J gene: TRBJ1-3
V gene: TRBV7-2

CDR3 protein: CASSLVLSTGEQYF
CDR3 DNA: TGTGCCAGCAGTTTAGTTTTGTCCACAGGCGAGCAGTACTTC
clone size: NA
D gene: NA
J gene: TRBJ2-7
V gene: TRBV27

CDR3 protein: CASSYDRLSYEQYF
CDR3 DNA: TGTGCCAGCAGTTACGACAGACTCTCCTACGAGCAGTACTTC
clone size: NA
D gene: NA
J gene: TRBJ2-7
V gene: TRBV6-5

CDR3 protein: CASGLVAGGPTQYF
CDR3 DNA: TGTGCTAGTGGTTTGGTGGCGGGGGGGCCGACGCAGTATTTT
clone size: once
D gene: TRBD2
J gene: TRBJ2-3
V gene: TRBV12-5

CDR3 protein: CASSQAPGAYEQYF
CDR3 DNA: TGTGCCAGCAGCCAAGCCCCAGGGGCCTACGAGCAGTACTTC
clone size: NA
D gene: NA
J gene: TRBJ2-7
V gene: TRBV4-2

CDR3 protein: CASSWTSGGAGGELFF
CDR3 DNA: TGTGCCAGCAGTTGGACTAGCGGGGGGGCGGGCGGGGAGCTGTTTTTT
clone size: NA
D gene: TRBD2
J gene: TRBJ2-2
V gene: TRBV6-5

CDR3 protein: CASSTTSGFGEQFF
CDR3 DNA: TGTGCCAGCTCAACCACTAGCGGTTTTGGTGAGCAGTTCTTC
clone size: NA
D gene: TRBD2
J gene: TRBJ2-1
V gene: TRBV18

CDR3 protein: CASSQVLTGGGYTF
CDR3 DNA: TGCGCCAGCAGCCAAGTGTTGACAGGCGGTGGCTACACCTTC
clone size: NA
D gene: NA
J gene: TRBJ1-2
V gene: TRBV4-1

CDR3 protein: CASGLSSGGNEKLFF
CDR3 DNA: TGTGCTAGTGGTTTGTCCTCGGGGGGAAATGAAAAACTGTTTTTT
clone size: few
D gene: NA
J gene: TRBJ1-4
V gene: TRBV12-5

CDR3 protein: CASSQVIAAADTQYF
CDR3 DNA: TGTGCCAGCAGCCAAGTAATAGCGGCCGCAGATACGCAGTATTTT
clone size: NA
D gene: NA
J gene: TRBJ2-3
V gene: TRBV14

CDR3 protein: CASSGTGDTDTQYF
CDR3 DNA: TGCGCCAGCTCCGGGACAGGGGACACAGATACGCAGTATTTT
clone size: NA
D gene: TRBD1
J gene: TRBJ2-3
V gene: TRBV5-1

CDR3 protein: CASSNSGSHAYNEQFF
CDR3 DNA: TGTGCCAGCAGCAATAGCGGGAGTCACGCCTACAATGAGCAGTTCTTC
clone size: NA
D gene: TRBD2
J gene: TRBJ2-1
V gene: TRBV2

CDR3 protein: CASSEWRTGEDEQYF
CDR3 DNA: TGTGCCAGCAGTGAGTGGCGGACAGGGGAGGACGAGCAGTACTTC
clone size: few
D gene: TRBD1
J gene: TRBJ2-7
V gene: TRBV27

CDR3 protein: CASRGTPYSNQPQHF
CDR3 DNA: TGTGCCAGCAGGGGGACACCGTATAGCAATCAGCCCCAGCATTTT
clone size: NA
D gene: NA
J gene: TRBJ1-5
V gene: TRBV6-1

CDR3 protein: CASSLWIRDRVSYEQYF
CDR3 DNA: TGCGCCAGCAGCTTGTGGATCCGAGACAGGGTCTCCTACGAGCAGTACTTC
clone size: NA
D gene: TRBD1
J gene: TRBJ2-7
V gene: TRBV5-1

CDR3 protein: CASTARDRYYGYTF
CDR3 DNA: TGTGCCAGTACCGCCCGGGACAGATACTATGGCTACACCTTC
clone size: NA
D gene: TRBD1
J gene: TRBJ1-2
V gene: TRBV19

CDR3 protein: CASTGEKAFF
CDR3 DNA: TGTGCCAGCACAGGGGAGAAAGCTTTCTTT
clone size: NA
D gene: NA
J gene: TRBJ1-1
V gene: TRBV28

CDR3 protein: CASTKETQYF
CDR3 DNA: TGTGCCAGCACTAAAGAGACCCAGTACTTC
clone size: NA
D gene: NA
J gene: TRBJ2-5
V gene: TRBV6-5

CDR3 protein: CATSRAVLYAGELFF
CDR3 DNA: TGTGCCACCAGCAGAGCGGTCCTTTACGCCGGGGAGCTGTTTTTT
clone size: NA
D gene: NA
J gene: TRBJ2-2
V gene: TRBV15

CDR3 protein: CASSEGLAGTNEQFF
CDR3 DNA: TGTGCCAGCAGCGAGGGACTAGCGGGAACCAATGAGCAGTTCTTC
clone size: once
D gene: TRBD2
J gene: TRBJ2-1
V gene: TRBV7-9

CDR3 protein: CASSRGLAGGEQYF
CDR3 DNA: TGTGCCAGCAGCCGCGGACTAGCGGGAGGGGAGCAGTACTTC
clone size: NA
D gene: TRBD2
J gene: TRBJ2-7
V gene: TRBV7-9

CDR3 protein: CATSRPGTGIGYTF
CDR3 DNA: TGTGCCACCAGCAGACCCGGGACAGGGATTGGCTACACCTTC
clone size: NA
D gene: TRBD1
J gene: TRBJ1-2
V gene: TRBV15

CDR3 protein: CASTKGGNTEAFF
CDR3 DNA: TGTGCCAGCACCAAAGGGGGAAACACTGAAGCTTTCTTT
clone size: NA
D gene: NA
J gene: TRBJ1-1
V gene: TRBV6-5

CDR3 protein: CASSLRGLTGGSYNEQFF
CDR3 DNA: TGTGCCAGCAGCTTAAGGGGCCTAACGGGGGGATCCTACAATGAGCAGTTCTTC
clone size: few
D gene: TRBD2
J gene: TRBJ2-1
V gene: TRBV11-1

CDR3 protein: CASSTDRASNQPQHF
CDR3 DNA: TGTGCCAGTAGTACGGACAGGGCTAGCAATCAGCCCCAGCATTTT
clone size: NA
D gene: TRBD1
J gene: TRBJ1-5
V gene: TRBV19

CDR3 protein: CASSVGAGGGEQYF
CDR3 DNA: TGTGCCAGCAGCGTAGGAGCGGGAGGAGGAGAGCAGTACTTC
clone size: NA
D gene: TRBD2
J gene: TRBJ2-7
V gene: TRBV9

CDR3 protein: CASSLVRGLSYEQYF
CDR3 DNA: TGTGCCAGCAGCTTAGTCAGGGGGCTCTCCTACGAGCAGTACTTC
clone size: NA
D gene: TRBD1
J gene: TRBJ2-7
V gene: TRBV7-2

CDR3 protein: CASSLTSGKAYNEQFF
CDR3 DNA: TGTGCCAGCAGCCTCACTAGCGGGAAGGCCTACAATGAGCAGTTCTTC
clone size: NA
D gene: TRBD2
J gene: TRBJ2-1
V gene: TRBV5-6

CDR3 protein: CASDRGGFEQFF
CDR3 DNA: TGTGCCAGCGACAGGGGAGGTTTTGAGCAGTTCTTC
clone size: NA
D gene: TRBD1
J gene: TRBJ2-1
V gene: TRBV28

CDR3 protein: CASSQRLAGVSSRSDTQYF
CDR3 DNA: TGTGCCAGCAGCCAAAGACTAGCGGGGGTATCAAGTCGTTCAGATACGCAGTATTTT
clone size: NA
D gene: TRBD2
J gene: TRBJ2-3
V gene: TRBV14

CDR3 protein: CAWSATGSGANVLTF
CDR3 DNA: TGTGCCTGGAGTGCAACAGGGTCTGGGGCCAACGTCCTGACTTTC
clone size: NA
D gene: NA
J gene: TRBJ2-6
V gene: TRBV30

CDR3 protein: CASRTGTENSPLHF
CDR3 DNA: TGTGCCAGCAGGACCGGGACAGAGAATTCACCCCTCCACTTT
clone size: NA
D gene: TRBD1
J gene: TRBJ1-6
V gene: TRBV6-4

CDR3 protein: CASSLARLASSYNEQFF
CDR3 DNA: TGTGCCAGCAGCTTAGCGAGGCTAGCTAGTTCCTACAATGAGCAGTTCTTC
clone size: once
D gene: NA
J gene: TRBJ2-1
V gene: TRBV7-2